A selection of T cell receptor beta chains follows, all from one sample in a study of blood T cell repertoires in COVID-19. Here immunoSEQ multiplex PCR was the method, and the copy in TCRdb shows in-frame clones only, minus some. The table lists roughly 80,000 clones, 70% to 90% of them singletons. The sequencing sample was made of peripheral blood. The receptor source for this set is a woman of 80 years or more with acute or convalescent COVID-19. The CDR3 runs from the conserved cysteine through the conserved F or W. D genes are given only for firm matches. Size is omitted from some rows. Given values are once, few, many or a class for expanded clones.

clone_size	v_call	j_call	d_call	cdr3_nt	cdr3_aa
-	TRBV4-3	TRBJ1-1	-	TGCGCCAGCAGCCAAAGAATAACAGCTGAAGCTTTCTTT	CASSQRITAEAFF
-	TRBV20-1	TRBJ2-1	TRBD2	TGCAGTGCTAGGCGGGGGAATGAGCAGTTCTTC	CSARRGNEQFF
-	TRBV9	TRBJ1-4	TRBD1	TGTGCCAGCAGCCCGGGACAGAAAGCTAATGAAAAACTGTTTTTT	CASSPGQKANEKLFF
-	TRBV4-3	TRBJ2-1	-	TGCGCCAGCAGCCAAGATGTCCCCTTGACTTTTGAGCAGTTCTTC	CASSQDVPLTFEQFF
-	TRBV7-2	TRBJ2-3	TRBD2	TGTGCCAGCAGCTCACCATCTAGCGGGGCCCAGACGCAGTATTTT	CASSSPSSGAQTQYF
-	TRBV27	TRBJ1-1	-	TGTGCCAGCAGTTTCACAGGGATGGACACTGAAGCTTTCTTT	CASSFTGMDTEAFF
-	TRBV19	TRBJ1-2	TRBD1	TGTGCCAGTAGTATACGGGACAGGGGGCAGGATGGCTACACCTTC	CASSIRDRGQDGYTF
-	TRBV7-2	TRBJ1-5	-	TGTGCCAGCAGCTTAGTTGGGAGTGGCGATCAGCCCCAGCATTTT	CASSLVGSGDQPQHF
-	TRBV20-1	TRBJ1-1	-	TGCAGTGCCGTACAGGGTAATGAAGCTTTCTTT	CSAVQGNEAFF
-	TRBV27	TRBJ2-1	TRBD2	TGTGCCAGCAGTTTATGGGCGGGAGGTATAATGAGCTCCTACAATGAGCAGTTCTTC	CASSLWAGGIMSSYNEQFF
few	TRBV6-1	TRBJ2-1	-	TGTGCCAGCAGTGAAGCGGACAGCTACAATGAGCAGTTCTTC	CASSEADSYNEQFF
-	TRBV2	TRBJ1-5	-	TGTGCCAGCTCCCTCCAGGGGCAGGGGCCCAATCAGCCCCAGCATTTT	CASSLQGQGPNQPQHF
-	TRBV5-1	TRBJ1-1	TRBD1	TGCGCCAGCAGCTTGGGTCAGGGGGGCATGAACACTGAAGCTTTCTTT	CASSLGQGGMNTEAFF
-	TRBV9	TRBJ2-1	-	TGTGCCAGCAGCGTAACCGGGACACCGATCTACAATGAGCAGTTCTTC	CASSVTGTPIYNEQFF
-	TRBV27	TRBJ2-3	-	TGTGCCAGCAGTTTACTCGGGAAGGCGGATACGCAGTATTTT	CASSLLGKADTQYF
-	TRBV9	TRBJ2-5	-	TGTGCCAGCAGCGTGGGTGAAGCGCTCCAAGAGACCCAGTACTTC	CASSVGEALQETQYF
-	TRBV19	TRBJ1-1	TRBD1	TGTGCCAGTAGCCAGGACAGGGGGCCGTCTGAAGCTTTCTTT	CASSQDRGPSEAFF
-	TRBV5-6	TRBJ2-4	TRBD2	TGTGCCAGCAGCCAGCGGGAGGGAAAAAACATTCAGTACTTC	CASSQREGKNIQYF
-	TRBV3-1/TRBV3-2	TRBJ2-7	-	TGTGCCAGCAGCCAAGATTTGGAGGGGAGGCAGTACTTC	CASSQDLEGRQYF
-	TRBV15	TRBJ2-2	TRBD2	TGTGCCACCAGCCCCTGGAGCGGGGCCACCGGGGAGCTGTTTTTT	CATSPWSGATGELFF
-	TRBV6-5	TRBJ1-2	TRBD1	TGTGCAGTGGCCGGGAACAGGGGTGGCTACACCTTC	CAVAGNRGGYTF
few	TRBV5-1	TRBJ1-1	-	TGCGCCAGCAGCTTGGGGGCCAACCGGGGCACTGAAGCTTTCTTT	CASSLGANRGTEAFF
-	TRBV13	TRBJ2-5	-	TGTGCCAGCAGCTTAGGGGACAGATTACAAGAGACCCAGTACTTC	CASSLGDRLQETQYF
-	TRBV15	TRBJ1-4	TRBD1	TGTGCCACCAGCAGGGGACAGGGTGAAAATGAAAAACTGTTTTTT	CATSRGQGENEKLFF
once	TRBV5-5	TRBJ2-7	-	TGTGCCAGCAGCTTGGAACTGCTATCCTACGAGCAGTACTTC	CASSLELLSYEQYF
-	TRBV18	TRBJ2-1	TRBD1	TGTGCCAGCTCACCCCGGGACAGGGGCAACAATGAGCAGTTCTTC	CASSPRDRGNNEQFF
-	TRBV5-5	TRBJ2-3	-	TGTGCCAGCAGCTTGGCGAGGGGGAGCACAGATACGCAGTATTTT	CASSLARGSTDTQYF
-	TRBV19	TRBJ2-1	TRBD2	TGTGCCAGTAGTACTAGCGGGAGGGCCAACTACAATGAGCAGTTCTTC	CASSTSGRANYNEQFF
-	TRBV6-5	TRBJ1-3	-	TGTGCCAGCAGTTGGGACTTCTCTGGAAACACCATATATTTT	CASSWDFSGNTIYF
-	TRBV7-3	TRBJ2-5	TRBD2	TGTGCCAGCAGCCTCAACGGACTAGCACAAGAGACCCAGTACTTC	CASSLNGLAQETQYF
-	TRBV21-1	TRBJ2-3	-	TGTGCCAGCAGCAAATGGGGGACCCCCGGAGGGACAGATACGCAGTATTTT	CASSKWGTPGGTDTQYF
-	TRBV11-2	TRBJ2-1	TRBD2	TGTGCCAGCAGCTTAGTGCTTTTGACTAGCGGGACCAACAATGAGCAGTTCTTC	CASSLVLLTSGTNNEQFF
-	TRBV7-9	TRBJ1-1	-	TGTGCCAGCAGCCCGGGGACTGAAGCTTTCTTT	CASSPGTEAFF
-	TRBV27	TRBJ1-2	TRBD1	TGTGCCAGCAGTTTTCAGGGGGCGATGGGCTACACCTTC	CASSFQGAMGYTF
-	TRBV9	TRBJ2-7	TRBD2	TGTGCCAGCAGCTCTCGGACTAGCGGGACCTACGAGCAGTACTTC	CASSSRTSGTYEQYF
few	TRBV29-1	TRBJ1-2	-	TGCAGCGTTGATCTACCCTACACCTTC	CSVDLPYTF
once	TRBV3-1/TRBV3-2	TRBJ2-5	-	TGTGCCAGCAGCCCATCCGGGATCCAAGAGACCCAGTACTTC	CASSPSGIQETQYF
-	TRBV6-2/TRBV6-3	TRBJ2-5	-	TGTGCCAGCAGTTACTCTGGGCGAGAGACCCAGTACTTC	CASSYSGRETQYF
-	TRBV18	TRBJ2-7	TRBD2	TGTGCCAGCTCGGCTAGCGGGGGATCCTACGAGCAGTACTTC	CASSASGGSYEQYF
-	TRBV5-1	TRBJ2-2	-	TGCGCCAGCAGCACCCAGGGTCCTGTCGGGGAGCTGTTTTTT	CASSTQGPVGELFF
-	TRBV11-3	TRBJ2-1	TRBD2	TGTGCCAGCAGCGCTGGATCGACTAGCGGGACCTACAATGAGCAGTTCTTC	CASSAGSTSGTYNEQFF
-	TRBV7-2	TRBJ1-1	-	TGTGCCAGCAGCTGGGGGGAGACTGAAGCTTTCTTT	CASSWGETEAFF
-	TRBV7-2	TRBJ2-5	TRBD1	TGTGCCAGCAGCTCGTCCGGGACAGGGGGAGAGACCCAGTACTTC	CASSSSGTGGETQYF
-	TRBV30	TRBJ1-4	-	TGTGCCTGGACCCCCGGGACTTTAGGGGAAAAACTGTTTTTT	CAWTPGTLGEKLFF
once	TRBV18	TRBJ1-1	TRBD1	TGTGCCAGCTCACCGTGGACAGGTCCCACTGAAGCTTTCTTT	CASSPWTGPTEAFF
-	TRBV7-9	TRBJ2-4	-	TGTGCCAGCAGCTTAGACAGGGTAGGGAACATTCAGTACTTC	CASSLDRVGNIQYF
-	TRBV7-2	TRBJ1-5	-	TGTGCCAGCAGCTTACACGGGAATCAGCCCCAGCATTTT	CASSLHGNQPQHF
-	TRBV19	TRBJ2-7	-	TGTGCCAGTAGTCGGACAGTTTCTTCCTACGAGCAGTACTTC	CASSRTVSSYEQYF
few	TRBV28	TRBJ2-7	-	TGTGCCAGCACCCTCCTGCGGTTTGACGACGAGCAGTACTTC	CASTLLRFDDEQYF